This entry lists 3 T cell receptor beta chains sequenced from one sample in a study of blood T cell repertoires in COVID-19. The table came from immunoSEQ multiplex PCR; TCRdb's copy has only in-frame clones and leaves some out. This table has under 250,000 clones, approximately 91% appearing once. The sequencing sample was made of peripheral blood. All receptors come from a man aged 55-75 years who had recovered from COVID-19.

The chain has TRBV12-3 or TRBV12-4 and TRBJ1-2; no clear D gene. With 7 bases removed from V and 8 bases from J, the gap between germline ends came to 17 bases. The CDR3 covers 13 residues. For the CDR3, the DNA is TGTGCCAGCACCCTAAAGCGGGGATTAGGCTACACCTTC. Translated, it gives CASTLKRGLGYTF.

V is TRBV7-2 and J is TRBJ1-1; 7 positions match TRBD1. This CDR3 comprises 13 residues. Trimming removed 10 bases from V and 3 bases from J; junction bases left unmatched: 8. Germline V gene lookup returns CDR1 SGHTA and CDR2 FQGNSA. The CDR3 DNA reads TGTGCCAACAGGAGGGGGCTGGACACTGAAGCTTTCTTT. This sequence encodes CANRRGLDTEAFF.

The chain joins TRBV5-5 to TRBJ1-3, with 7 positions matching TRBD1. This CDR3 contains 18 residues. V dropped 0 bases and J dropped 0; count of bases not matched to a gene: 9. Per the germline V gene, CDR1 is SGHKS and CDR2 is YYEKEE (reference sequence). The CDR3 nucleotides are TGTGCCAGCAGCTTGGGTCTGGGACAGACACACTCTGGAAACACCATATATTTT. This gives the protein CASSLGLGQTHSGNTIYF.